This T cell receptor (beta chain) was sequenced in a study of blood T cell repertoires in COVID-19. Study in general: Italy, Spain and the United States were the sources of the convalescent and acute COVID-19 samples.

The data were produced by immunoSEQ multiplex PCR, yet TCRdb's version contains in-frame clones alone and is incomplete. The data contain 380,000 or so clones, 70% to 90% of them seen just once; the ten biggest clones take up more than 0.9%. In germline, CDR1 is LNHNV, CDR2 YYDKDF (reference sequence). J gave up 11 bases and V 3 bases, and 2 bases lay outside the gene matches. The CDR3 runs 12 residues. Those who participated ranged in age from roughly 18 to 100 years and resided in 20 to 30 US areas. The chain couples TRBV15 to TRBJ1-4, with 8 bases aligning to TRBD1. Sequencing used PBMCs or T cells enriched from blood (not recorded which). The sequence derives from a woman aged 25 to 39 with acute COVID-19. The CDR3 coding sequence is TGTGCCACCAGCAGGAGACAGGGGAAACTGTTTTTT. It encodes CATSRRQGKLFF.